This TCR beta chain was recorded in a study of T-cell reconstitution after alpha-beta-depleted transplantation in children. Preparation of the TCRbeta library was carried out with unique molecular identifiers. Each CDR3 protein gets one entry after TCRdb re-called the PCR reads with MiXCR. The top ten clones hold 3.8% of a sample with about 400,000 distinct CDR3 sequences, 20% of them seen once. Germline-derived CDR1 and CDR2 are SEHNR and FQNEAQ (reference sequence). The CDR3 spans 16 residues. V lost 4 bases and J lost 5, with 20 bases in between. This clonotype was counted ten times or more. Sequenced here: PBMCs from the stem cell graft donor, sampled from the stem cell graft. V gene TRBV7-9 combines with J gene TRBJ2-5; perhaps TRBD2 as D (6 bases). The clonotype comes from a human donor who donated a stem cell graft to a child with acute myeloid leukemia. The CDR3 DNA reads as TGTGCCAGCAGCTCGAATGGAGGGATTGGGTTCGAGACCCAGTACTTC. As protein: CASSSNGGIGFETQYF. Combining the CDR3 with reference TRBV7-9 and TRBJ2-5 gives the whole variable domain DTGVSQNPRHKITKRGQNVTFRCDPISEHNRLYWYRQTLGQGPEFLTYFQNEAQLEKSRLLSDRFSAERPKGSFSTLEIQRTEQGDSAMYLCASSSNGGIGFETQYFGPGTRLLVL.